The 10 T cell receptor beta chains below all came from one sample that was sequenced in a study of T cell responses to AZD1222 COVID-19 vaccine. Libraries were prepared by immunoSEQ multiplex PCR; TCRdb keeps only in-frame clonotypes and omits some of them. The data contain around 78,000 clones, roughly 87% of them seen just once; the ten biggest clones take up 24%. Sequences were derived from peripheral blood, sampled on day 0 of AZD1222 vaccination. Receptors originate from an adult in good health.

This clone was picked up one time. The CDR3 DNA sequence: TGTGCCAGCAGCTTAGTTGCCGACAATCAGCCCCAGCATTTT. Protein: CASSLVADNQPQHF. J is TRBJ1-5 and V is TRBV7-8; D uncertain. CDR1 SGHVS and CDR2 FQNEAQ come from the germline V gene. The CDR3 contains 14 residues. Trimming shortened V by 1 base and J by 3 bases, and 7 bases separated the two germline ends.

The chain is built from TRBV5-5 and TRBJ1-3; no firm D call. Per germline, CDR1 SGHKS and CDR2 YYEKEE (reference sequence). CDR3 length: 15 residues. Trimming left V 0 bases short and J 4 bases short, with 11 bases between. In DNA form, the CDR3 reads TGTGCCAGCAGCTTGGAGGGCAGCTGGGGAAACACCATATATTTT. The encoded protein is CASSLEGSWGNTIYF.

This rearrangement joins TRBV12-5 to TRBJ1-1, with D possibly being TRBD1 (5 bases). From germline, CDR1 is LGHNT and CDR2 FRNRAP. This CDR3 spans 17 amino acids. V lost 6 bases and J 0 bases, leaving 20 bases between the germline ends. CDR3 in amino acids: CASGSGPGLSMNTEAFF. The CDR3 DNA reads TGTGCTAGTGGCTCCGGACCGGGGCTCTCCATGAACACTGAAGCTTTCTTT.

Here the CDR3 DNA reads TGTGCCAGCAGCTTAGAGGCGGGCGCCGACACAGATACGCAGTATTTT. Amino acids: CASSLEAGADTDTQYF. The genes are TRBV7-2 and TRBJ2-3; D perhaps matches TRBD2 (5 bases). Trimming took 1 base from V and 2 from J, leaving 13 bases between them. CDR1 is SGHTA, CDR2 FQGNSA, per germline. The CDR3 consists of 16 residues.

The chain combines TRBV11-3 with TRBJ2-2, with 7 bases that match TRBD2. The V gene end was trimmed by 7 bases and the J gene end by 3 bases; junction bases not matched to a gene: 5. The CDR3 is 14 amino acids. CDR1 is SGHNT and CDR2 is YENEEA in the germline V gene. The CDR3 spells CASNNGGDTGELFF. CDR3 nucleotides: TGTGCCAGCAACAATGGGGGGGACACCGGGGAGCTGTTTTTT.

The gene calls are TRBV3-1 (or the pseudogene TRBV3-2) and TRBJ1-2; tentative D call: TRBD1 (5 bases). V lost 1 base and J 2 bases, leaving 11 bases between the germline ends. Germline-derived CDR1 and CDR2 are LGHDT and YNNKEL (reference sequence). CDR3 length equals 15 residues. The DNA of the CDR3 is TGTGCCAGCAGCCAAGCCGGGGCAATAAACTATGGCTACACCTTC. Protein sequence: CASSQAGAINYGYTF.

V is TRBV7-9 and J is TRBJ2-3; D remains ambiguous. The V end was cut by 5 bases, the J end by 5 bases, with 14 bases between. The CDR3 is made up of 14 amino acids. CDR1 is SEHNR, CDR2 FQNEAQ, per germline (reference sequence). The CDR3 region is CASSLSSGVDTQYF. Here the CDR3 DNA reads TGTGCCAGCAGCCTTAGTTCTGGGGTAGATACGCAGTATTTT.

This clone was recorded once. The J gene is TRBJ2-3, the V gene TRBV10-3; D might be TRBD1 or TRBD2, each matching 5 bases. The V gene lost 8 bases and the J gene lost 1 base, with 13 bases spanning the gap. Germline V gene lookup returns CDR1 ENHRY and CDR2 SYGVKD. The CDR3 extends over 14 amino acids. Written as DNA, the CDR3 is TGTGCCATCCGCCCTGGGGGTGGCACAGATACGCAGTATTTT. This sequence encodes CAIRPGGGTDTQYF.

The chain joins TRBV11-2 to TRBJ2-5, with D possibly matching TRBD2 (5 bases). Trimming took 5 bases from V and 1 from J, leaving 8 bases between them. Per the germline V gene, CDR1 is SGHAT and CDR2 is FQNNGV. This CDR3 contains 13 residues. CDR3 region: CASSPGIQETQYF. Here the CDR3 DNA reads TGTGCCAGCAGCCCGGGAATCCAAGAGACCCAGTACTTC.

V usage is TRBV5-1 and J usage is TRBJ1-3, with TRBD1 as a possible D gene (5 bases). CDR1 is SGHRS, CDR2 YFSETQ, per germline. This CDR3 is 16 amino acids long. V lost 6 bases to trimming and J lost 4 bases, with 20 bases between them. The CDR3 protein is CASTYTEPGRGNTIYF. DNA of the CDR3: TGCGCCAGCACCTACACCGAGCCGGGACGGGGAAACACCATATATTTT.